This passage covers 20 T cell receptor beta chains from one sample sequenced in a study of shared clonotypes between healthy human individuals. Naive CD8 populations comprised CD45RO-negative cells positively selected for CCR7, excluding terminally differentiated effector memory CD45RA+ cells. Only in-frame clones appear in the TCRdb table, and some are missing; sequencing was by immunoSEQ multiplex PCR. The sample yields about 2 million clones, 85% to 95% seen once. The sample comprised naive CD8+ T cells sorted from blood. The origin of the receptors is a man aged 18 to 29 in good health.

The V call is TRBV27, the J call TRBJ2-1, with 8 bases lining up with TRBD2. The CDR3 is made up of 15 amino acids. The germline V gene encodes CDR1 MNHEY and CDR2 SMNVEV (reference sequence). The V gene end was trimmed by 6 bases and the J gene end by 4 bases; junction bases not matched to a gene: 8. Written as DNA, the CDR3 is TGTGCCAGCAGCACCGCAGCGGGGGTATACAATGAGCAGTTCTTC. Translation: CASSTAAGVYNEQFF.

The chain employs TRBV10-1 and TRBJ2-1; TRBD2 matches 10 bases. The CDR3 covers 18 residues. Germline V gene sequence: CDR1 WNHNN, CDR2 SYGVQD (reference sequence). Unmatched junction bases numbered 10, after V lost 2 bases and J lost 3 bases. DNA for the CDR3: TGCGCCAGCAGTGAGAGTCCCAGCGGGGGGGCGAGCTACAATGAGCAGTTCTTC. Its protein product is CASSESPSGGASYNEQFF.

The chain uses TRBV9 and TRBJ2-3; D is tentatively TRBD1 or TRBD2 (5 bases each). Germline lookup yields CDR1 SGDLS and CDR2 YYNGEE. The CDR3 loop spans 15 amino acids. Trimming stripped 3 bases from V and 4 bases from J, with 15 bases between. CDR3 protein: CASSGGPLLADTQYF. In DNA form, the CDR3 reads TGTGCCAGCAGCGGGGGACCGCTTTTGGCAGATACGCAGTATTTT.

This rearrangement joins TRBV5-1 to TRBJ2-6; the D call may be TRBD1 or TRBD2 (5 bases each). V was cut by 0 bases and J by 0 bases, with 22 bases left in between. This CDR3 has 21 amino acids. Germline-derived CDR1 and CDR2 are SGHRS and YFSETQ. In DNA, the CDR3 is TGCGCCAGCAGCTTGGTACAGGCGGACTTATCGTTAAGCTCTGGGGCCAACGTCCTGACTTTC. Amino acids: CASSLVQADLSLSSGANVLTF.

This chain links TRBV11-2 with TRBJ2-7, with unresolved D. V lost 5 bases to trimming and J lost 7 bases, with 12 bases between them. The germline V gene encodes CDR1 SGHAT and CDR2 FQNNGV. This CDR3 spans 12 amino acids. CDR3 nucleotides: TGTGCCAGCAGCCTTCCGCGCATGGAGCAGTACTTC. This translates into CASSLPRMEQYF.

Only one count was recorded for this clone. The V call is TRBV18, the J call TRBJ2-1; 8 nucleotides match TRBD2. With 6 bases clipped from V and 9 bases from J, the junction kept 13 bases outside the gene matches. Germline assignment: CDR1 KGHSH and CDR2 LQKENI. CDR3 size: 15 residues. The CDR3 DNA is TGTGCCAGCTCGTCGGGGGTAGCGGGATCTCTTGAGCAGTTCTTC. The encoded protein is CASSSGVAGSLEQFF.

The CDR3 loop is CASSLDRPSYEQYF. As DNA, the CDR3 is TGTGCCAGCAGCTTAGATCGCCCCTCCTACGAGCAGTACTTC. The chain uses TRBV7-9 and TRBJ2-7; D is undetermined. Germline V gene lookup returns CDR1 SEHNR and CDR2 FQNEAQ (reference sequence). Between the trimmed V and J ends, which lost 1 base and 0 bases, there was a span of 7 bases. The CDR3 totals 14 residues.

V and J are TRBV7-2 and TRBJ2-5; TRBD2 aligns across 7 bases. CDR3 length: 14 amino acids. The germline V gene encodes CDR1 SGHTA and CDR2 FQGNSA. J lost 3 bases, V lost 3 bases, and 4 bases had no gene match. The chain's CDR3 is CASSLIGGEETQYF. DNA for the CDR3: TGTGCCAGCAGCTTGATTGGGGGGGAAGAGACCCAGTACTTC.

Of note for this clone: Within the sample, other DNA sequences also encode this same CDR3. The genes are TRBV13 and TRBJ2-7; D is ambiguous. Germline V gene sequence: CDR1 PRHDT, CDR2 FYEKMQ (reference sequence). Between the trimmed V and J ends, which lost 4 bases and 3 bases, there was a span of 7 bases. CDR3 length: 12 residues. CDR3 region: CASSSDGYEQYF. CDR3 bases: TGTGCCAGCAGCTCAGACGGCTACGAGCAGTACTTC.

The rearrangement uses TRBV5-1 and TRBJ2-7; tentatively, D is TRBD2 (6 bases). Germline V gene sequence: CDR1 SGHRS, CDR2 YFSETQ. Trimming took off 4 bases at V and 4 bases at J, with 12 bases between the two ends. The CDR3 is made up of 13 amino acids. CDR3 sequence: CASSLPGRYEQYF. The DNA of the CDR3 is TGCGCCAGCAGCCTACCCGGGAGATACGAGCAGTACTTC.

The V and J genes are TRBV27 and TRBJ2-5, with 8 bases matching TRBD1. CDR1 and CDR2 from the germline V gene are MNHEY and SMNVEV (reference sequence). The CDR3 covers 16 residues. V was pared by 10 bases and J by 4 bases, with 17 bases of the junction left unmatched. The CDR3 DNA is TGTGCCATCCGGGCCGGTACAGGGGGAAGGGGAGAGACCCAGTACTTC. It is translated as CAIRAGTGGRGETQYF.

The chain carries TRBV30 and TRBJ2-3; TRBD2 matches at 8 bases. V shed 0 bases, J shed 9 bases, and the junction held 5 bases outside the gene matches. This CDR3 comprises 13 residues. CDR1 is GTSNPN and CDR2 is SVGIG in the germline V gene (reference sequence). CDR3 nucleotide sequence: TGTGCCTGGAGTGTAAGCGGGAGTCAGACGCAGTATTTT. Translating it yields CAWSVSGSQTQYF.

The chain links TRBV29-1 to TRBJ2-1; no reliable D call. In germline, CDR1 is SQVTM, CDR2 ANQGSEA. This CDR3 has 12 residues. V was clipped by 4 bases and J by 5 bases, with 9 bases between them. CDR3 sequence reads: CSVGSGDNEQFF. The CDR3 nucleotides read TGCAGCGTTGGGAGTGGGGACAATGAGCAGTTCTTC.

The chain is built from TRBV28 and TRBJ2-7; 8 nucleotides agree with TRBD1. The CDR3 loop spans 15 amino acids. V lost 5 bases, J lost 0 bases, and 6 bases stayed unmatched. Germline V CDR1 and CDR2: MDHEN, SYDVKM. The CDR3 loop reads CASSDRGSSSYEQYF. The CDR3 DNA sequence: TGTGCCAGCAGTGACAGGGGTTCTAGCTCCTACGAGCAGTACTTC.

This clone was detected only once. This rearrangement joins TRBV7-9 to TRBJ2-1; 15 nucleotides align to TRBD2. The CDR3 has 19 amino acids. Losses at the gene ends were 5 bases for V and 4 bases for J; bases not matched to a gene: 12. Germline loops: CDR1 SEHNR, CDR2 FQNEAQ (reference sequence). CDR3 amino acids: CASSSNSGTSGGRYNEQFF. In DNA, the CDR3 is TGTGCCAGCAGCAGCAATTCCGGGACTAGCGGGGGGCGGTACAATGAGCAGTTCTTC.

The CDR3 is CASGLVVSGEVSYEQYF. The CDR3 DNA is TGTGCTAGTGGTTTGGTAGTATCAGGGGAGGTCTCCTACGAGCAGTACTTC. The chain carries TRBV12-5 and TRBJ2-7; either TRBD1 or TRBD2 may fit D (6 bases each). The CDR3 sequence is 17 residues long. Per germline, CDR1 LGHNT and CDR2 FRNRAP. The germline V and J ends were trimmed by 0 bases and 0 bases, with 15 bases remaining between them.

The rearrangement uses TRBV27 and TRBJ2-7; 10 nucleotides line up with TRBD2. CDR3 length: 15 residues. The J segment lost 0 bases and the V segment lost 6 bases, leaving 5 bases of the junction unmatched. Germline CDR1 and CDR2: MNHEY and SMNVEV (reference sequence). This CDR3 reads CASRLQREGSYEQYF. The CDR3 DNA follows: TGTGCCAGCAGATTACAGCGGGAGGGCTCCTACGAGCAGTACTTC.

The chain has TRBV27 and TRBJ2-3; weak D call: TRBD2 (5 bases). Germline assignment: CDR1 MNHEY and CDR2 SMNVEV (reference sequence). The CDR3 runs 16 residues. Deletions cut 2 bases from V and 8 bases from J, with 20 bases between. The CDR3 coding sequence is TGTGCCAGCAGTTTACTTATGGATGACCCCCGGGGTACGCAGTATTTT. It specifies CASSLLMDDPRGTQYF.

Here the CDR3 DNA reads TGCAGCGTATCTTCAAGGGGGCCCAATCCGAACTCCTACGAGCAGTACTTC. This encodes CSVSSRGPNPNSYEQYF. The chain joins TRBV29-1 to TRBJ2-7; 7 nucleotides line up with TRBD1. The J segment lost 0 bases and the V segment lost 6 bases, leaving 17 bases of the junction unmatched. Per germline, CDR1 SQVTM and CDR2 ANQGSEA. CDR3 length equals 17 residues.

Comments on this clone: One end of the junction does not line up with germline, which may come from a read error. J is TRBJ2-7 and V is TRBV19; 8 bases match TRBD2. The germline V gene has CDR1 LNHDA and CDR2 SQIVND (reference sequence). The length of the CDR3 is 14 residues. CDR3 sequence: CVSSTFAGGYEQYF. DNA for the CDR3: TGTGTCAGTAGTACCTTCGCGGGAGGCTACGAGCAGTACTTC.